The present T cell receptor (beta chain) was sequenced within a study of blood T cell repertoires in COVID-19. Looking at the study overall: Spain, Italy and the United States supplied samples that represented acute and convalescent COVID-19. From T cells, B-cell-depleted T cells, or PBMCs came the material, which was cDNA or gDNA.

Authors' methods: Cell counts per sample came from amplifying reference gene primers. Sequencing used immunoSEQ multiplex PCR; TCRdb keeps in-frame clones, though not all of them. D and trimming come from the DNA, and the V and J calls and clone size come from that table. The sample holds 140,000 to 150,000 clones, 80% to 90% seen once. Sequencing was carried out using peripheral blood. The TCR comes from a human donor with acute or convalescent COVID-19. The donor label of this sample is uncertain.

The DNA for the CDR3 is TGTGCCAGCAGCCCCGAAGGGGGATTCGGGCAGCCCCAGCATTTT. As protein: CASSPEGGFGQPQHF. This chain links TRBV9 with TRBJ1-5; possibly TRBD1 for D (6 bases). Trimming pared 4 bases from V and 7 bases from J, leaving 18 bases between. Germline values: CDR1 SGDLS, CDR2 YYNGEE. This CDR3 comprises 15 residues.